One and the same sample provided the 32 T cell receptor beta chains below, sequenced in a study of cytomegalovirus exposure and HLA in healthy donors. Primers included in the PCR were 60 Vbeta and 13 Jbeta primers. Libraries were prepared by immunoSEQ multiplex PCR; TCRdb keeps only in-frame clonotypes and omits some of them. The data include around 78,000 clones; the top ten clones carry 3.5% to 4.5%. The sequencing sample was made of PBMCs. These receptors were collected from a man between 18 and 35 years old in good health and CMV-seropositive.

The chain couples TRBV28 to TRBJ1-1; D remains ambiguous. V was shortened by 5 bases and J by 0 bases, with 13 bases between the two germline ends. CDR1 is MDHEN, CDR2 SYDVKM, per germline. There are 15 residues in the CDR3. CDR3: CASSKPGLLNTEAFF. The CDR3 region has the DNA TGTGCCAGCAGTAAACCCGGACTCCTGAACACTGAAGCTTTCTTT.

The CDR3 nucleotides read TGTGCCAGCAGTCCCCTCCCGTACAAAAAAAACTACAATGAGCAGTTCTTC. As protein: CASSPLPYKKNYNEQFF. The rearrangement links TRBV28 to TRBJ2-1; D call uncertain. In germline, CDR1 is MDHEN, CDR2 SYDVKM. The CDR3 consists of 17 residues. The V and J ends lost 5 bases and 3 bases respectively, with 20 bases between them.

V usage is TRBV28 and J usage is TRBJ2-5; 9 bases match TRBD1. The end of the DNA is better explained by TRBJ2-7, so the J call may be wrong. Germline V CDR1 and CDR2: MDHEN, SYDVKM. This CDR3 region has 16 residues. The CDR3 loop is CASSSPSDRGQDEQYF. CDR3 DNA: TGTGCCAGCAGCTCGCCCTCGGACAGGGGTCAGGACGAGCAGTACTTC.

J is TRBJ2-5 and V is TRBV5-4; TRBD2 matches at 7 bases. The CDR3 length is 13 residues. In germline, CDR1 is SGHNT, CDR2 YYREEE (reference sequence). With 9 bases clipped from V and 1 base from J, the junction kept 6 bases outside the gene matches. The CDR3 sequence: CAMGGGGQETQYF. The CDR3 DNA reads TGTGCCATGGGCGGGGGTGGCCAAGAGACCCAGTACTTC.

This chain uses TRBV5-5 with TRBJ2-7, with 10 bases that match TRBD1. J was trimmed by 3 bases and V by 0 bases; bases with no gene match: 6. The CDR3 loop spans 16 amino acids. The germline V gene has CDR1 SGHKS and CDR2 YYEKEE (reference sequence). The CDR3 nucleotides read TGTGCCAGCAGCTTGGGGGGACAGGGGACTTTCTACGAGCAGTACTTC. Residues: CASSLGGQGTFYEQYF.

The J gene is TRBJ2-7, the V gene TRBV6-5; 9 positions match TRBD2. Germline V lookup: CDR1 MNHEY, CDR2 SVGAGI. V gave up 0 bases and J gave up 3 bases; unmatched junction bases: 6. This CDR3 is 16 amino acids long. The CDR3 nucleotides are TGTGCCAGCAGTTACTCGTGGCTAGCGGGGATCTACGAGCAGTACTTC. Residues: CASSYSWLAGIYEQYF.

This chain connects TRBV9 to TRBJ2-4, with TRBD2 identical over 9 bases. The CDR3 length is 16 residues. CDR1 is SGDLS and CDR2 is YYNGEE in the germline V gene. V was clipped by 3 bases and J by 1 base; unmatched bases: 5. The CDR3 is CASSGPSGEAKNIQYF. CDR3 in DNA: TGTGCCAGCAGCGGACCTAGCGGGGAGGCCAAAAACATTCAGTACTTC.

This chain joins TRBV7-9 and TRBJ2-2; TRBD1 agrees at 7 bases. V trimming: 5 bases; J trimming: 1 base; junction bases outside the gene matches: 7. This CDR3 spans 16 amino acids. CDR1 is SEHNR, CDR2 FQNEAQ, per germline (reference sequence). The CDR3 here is CASSTGDRQNTGELFF. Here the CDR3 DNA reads TGTGCCAGCAGCACCGGGGACAGACAGAACACCGGGGAGCTGTTTTTT.

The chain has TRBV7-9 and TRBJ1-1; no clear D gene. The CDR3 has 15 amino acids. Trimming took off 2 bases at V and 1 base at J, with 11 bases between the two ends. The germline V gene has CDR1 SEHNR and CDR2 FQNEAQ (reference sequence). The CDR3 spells CASSLLHAGNTEAFF. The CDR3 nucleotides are TGTGCCAGCAGCTTACTACACGCAGGGAACACTGAAGCTTTCTTT.

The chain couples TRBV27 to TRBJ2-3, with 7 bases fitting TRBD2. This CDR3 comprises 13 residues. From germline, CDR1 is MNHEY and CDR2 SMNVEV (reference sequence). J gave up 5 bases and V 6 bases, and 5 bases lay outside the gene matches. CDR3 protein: CASSMGRGDTQYF. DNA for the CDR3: TGTGCCAGCAGCATGGGGAGGGGAGATACGCAGTATTTT.

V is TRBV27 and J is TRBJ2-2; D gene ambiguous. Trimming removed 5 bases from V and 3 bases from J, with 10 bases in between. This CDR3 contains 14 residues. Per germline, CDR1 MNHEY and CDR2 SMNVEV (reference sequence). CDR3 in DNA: TGTGCCAGCAGTCCTACCCCTTACACCGGGGAGCTGTTTTTT. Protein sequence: CASSPTPYTGELFF.

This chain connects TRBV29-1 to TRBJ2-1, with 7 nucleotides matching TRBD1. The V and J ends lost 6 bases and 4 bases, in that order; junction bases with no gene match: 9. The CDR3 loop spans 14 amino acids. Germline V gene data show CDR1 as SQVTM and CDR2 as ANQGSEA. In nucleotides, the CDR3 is TGCAGCGTGGAACCCGGGACAGCGTACAATGAGCAGTTCTTC. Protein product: CSVEPGTAYNEQFF.

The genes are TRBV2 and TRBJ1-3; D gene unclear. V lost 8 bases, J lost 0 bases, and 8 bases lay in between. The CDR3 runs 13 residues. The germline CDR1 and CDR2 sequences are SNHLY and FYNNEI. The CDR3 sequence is CASRQDSGNTIYF. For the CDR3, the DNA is TGTGCCAGCCGGCAGGACTCTGGAAACACCATATATTTT.

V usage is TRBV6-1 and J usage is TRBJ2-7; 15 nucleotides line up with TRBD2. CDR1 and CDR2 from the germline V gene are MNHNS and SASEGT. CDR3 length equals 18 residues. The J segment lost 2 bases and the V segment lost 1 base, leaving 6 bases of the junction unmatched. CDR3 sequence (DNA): TGTGCCAGCAGTGAAGTTGAGGGACTAGCGGGGGGCGCCTACGAGCAGTACTTC. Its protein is CASSEVEGLAGGAYEQYF.

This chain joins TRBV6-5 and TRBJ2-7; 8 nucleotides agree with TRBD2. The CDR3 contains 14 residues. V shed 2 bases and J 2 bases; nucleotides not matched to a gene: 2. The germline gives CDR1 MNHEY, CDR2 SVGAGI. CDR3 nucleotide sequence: TGTGCCAGCAGTTACGAGACTAGCGCCTACGAGCAGTACTTC. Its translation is CASSYETSAYEQYF.

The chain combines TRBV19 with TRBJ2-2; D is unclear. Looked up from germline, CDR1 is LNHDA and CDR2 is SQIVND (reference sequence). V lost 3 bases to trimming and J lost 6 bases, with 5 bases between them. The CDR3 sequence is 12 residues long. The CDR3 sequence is CASSIIAGELFF. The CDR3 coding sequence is TGTGCCAGTAGTATTATCGCCGGGGAGCTGTTTTTT.

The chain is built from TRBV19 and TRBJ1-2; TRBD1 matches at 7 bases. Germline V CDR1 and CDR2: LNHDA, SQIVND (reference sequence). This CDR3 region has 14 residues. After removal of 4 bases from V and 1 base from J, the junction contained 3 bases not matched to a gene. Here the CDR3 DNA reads TGTGCCAGTAGTAACGACAGGGTTAACTATGGCTACACCTTC. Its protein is CASSNDRVNYGYTF.

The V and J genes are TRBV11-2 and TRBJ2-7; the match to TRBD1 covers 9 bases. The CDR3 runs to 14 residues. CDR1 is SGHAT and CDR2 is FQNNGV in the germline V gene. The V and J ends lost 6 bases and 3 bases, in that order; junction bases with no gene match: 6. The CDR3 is CASSIGTGRYEQYF. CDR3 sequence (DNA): TGTGCCAGCAGTATCGGGACAGGGCGCTACGAGCAGTACTTC. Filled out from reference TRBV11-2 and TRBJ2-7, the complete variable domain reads EAGVAQSPRYKIIEKRQSVAFWCNPISGHATLYWYQQILGQGPKLLIQFQNNGVVDDSQLPKDRFSAERLKGVDSTLKIQPAKLEDSAVYLCASSIGTGRYEQYFGPGTRLTVT.

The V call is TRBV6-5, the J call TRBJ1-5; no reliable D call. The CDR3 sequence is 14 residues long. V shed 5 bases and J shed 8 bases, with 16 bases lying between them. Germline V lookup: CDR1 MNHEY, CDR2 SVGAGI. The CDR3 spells CASSPASQEEPQHF. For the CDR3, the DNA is TGTGCCAGCAGTCCTGCGTCGCAGGAAGAGCCCCAGCATTTT.

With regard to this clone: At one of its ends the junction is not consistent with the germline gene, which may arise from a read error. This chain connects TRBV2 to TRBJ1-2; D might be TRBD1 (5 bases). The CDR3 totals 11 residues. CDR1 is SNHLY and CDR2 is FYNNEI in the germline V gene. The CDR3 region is CASTQPPGGRF. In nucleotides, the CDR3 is TGTGCCAGCACACAACCCCCGGGGGGACGGTTC. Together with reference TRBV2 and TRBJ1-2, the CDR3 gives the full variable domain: EPEVTQTPSHQVTQMGQEVILRCVPISNHLYFYWYRQILGQKVEFLVSFYNNEISEKSEIFDDQFSVERPDGSNFTLKIRSTKLEDSAMYFCASTQPPGGRFGSGTRLTVV.

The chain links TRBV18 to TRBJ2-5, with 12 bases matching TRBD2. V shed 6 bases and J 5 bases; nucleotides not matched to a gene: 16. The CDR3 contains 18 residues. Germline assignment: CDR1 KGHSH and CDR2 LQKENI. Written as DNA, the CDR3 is TGTGCCAGCTCCCCAACGCCCCCGGGACTAGCGGGTCCCGAGACCCAGTACTTC. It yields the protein CASSPTPPGLAGPETQYF.

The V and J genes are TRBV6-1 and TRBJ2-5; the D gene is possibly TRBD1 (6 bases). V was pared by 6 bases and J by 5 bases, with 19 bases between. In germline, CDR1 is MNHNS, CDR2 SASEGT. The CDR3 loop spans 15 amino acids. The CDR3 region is CASSSRQASLETQYF. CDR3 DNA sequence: TGTGCCAGCAGCTCCAGACAGGCTTCTTTGGAGACCCAGTACTTC.

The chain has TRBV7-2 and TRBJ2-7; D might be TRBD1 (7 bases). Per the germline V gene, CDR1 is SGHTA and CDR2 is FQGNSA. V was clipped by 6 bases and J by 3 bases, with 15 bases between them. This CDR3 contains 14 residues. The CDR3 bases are TGTGCCAGCAGACCAGGGGGGCCCAACTACGAGCAGTACTTC. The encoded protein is CASRPGGPNYEQYF.

The CDR3 spells CASSYSGLIGYTF. The CDR3 region has the DNA TGTGCCAGCAGTTACTCGGGACTAATCGGCTACACCTTC. This rearrangement joins TRBV6-5 to TRBJ1-2, with D tentatively TRBD1 (5 bases). The CDR3 has 13 residues. Germline CDR1 is MNHEY and CDR2 is SVGAGI. Trimming left V 0 bases short and J 8 bases short, with 10 bases between.

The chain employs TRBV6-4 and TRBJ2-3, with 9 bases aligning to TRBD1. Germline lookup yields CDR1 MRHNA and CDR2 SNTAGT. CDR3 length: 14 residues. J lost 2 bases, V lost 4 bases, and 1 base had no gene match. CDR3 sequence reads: CASSGTGDTDTQYF. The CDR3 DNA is TGTGCCAGCAGTGGGACAGGGGACACAGATACGCAGTATTTT.

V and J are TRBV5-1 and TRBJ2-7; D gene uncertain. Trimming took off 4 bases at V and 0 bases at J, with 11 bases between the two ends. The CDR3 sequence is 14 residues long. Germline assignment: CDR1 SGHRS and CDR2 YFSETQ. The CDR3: CASSLGSNSYEQYF. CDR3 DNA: TGCGCCAGCAGCCTGGGATCTAACTCCTACGAGCAGTACTTC. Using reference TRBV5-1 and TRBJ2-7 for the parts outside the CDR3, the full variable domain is KAGVTQTPRYLIKTRGQQVTLSCSPISGHRSVSWYQQTPGQGLQFLFEYFSETQRNKGNFPGRFSGRQFSNSRSEMNVSTLELGDSALYLCASSLGSNSYEQYFGPGTRLTVT.

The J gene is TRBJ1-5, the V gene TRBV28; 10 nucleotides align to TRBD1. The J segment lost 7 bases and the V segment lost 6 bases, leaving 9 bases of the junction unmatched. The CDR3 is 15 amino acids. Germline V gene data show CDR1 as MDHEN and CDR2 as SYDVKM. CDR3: CASRSDRGRGQPQHF. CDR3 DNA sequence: TGTGCCAGCAGATCGGACAGGGGGAGAGGACAGCCCCAGCATTTT.

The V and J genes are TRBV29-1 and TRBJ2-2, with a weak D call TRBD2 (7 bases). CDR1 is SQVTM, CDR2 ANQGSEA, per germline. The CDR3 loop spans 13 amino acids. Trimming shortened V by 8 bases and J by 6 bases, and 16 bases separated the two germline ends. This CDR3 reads CSIKGGEAGELFF. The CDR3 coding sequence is TGCAGCATTAAAGGGGGGGAAGCCGGGGAGCTGTTTTTT.

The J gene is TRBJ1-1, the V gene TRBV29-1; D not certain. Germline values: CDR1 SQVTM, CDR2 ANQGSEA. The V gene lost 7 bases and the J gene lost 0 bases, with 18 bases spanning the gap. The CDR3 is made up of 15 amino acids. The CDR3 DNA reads TGCAGCGCCGGTGCGGGTTGGGGAATGAACACTGAAGCTTTCTTT. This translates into CSAGAGWGMNTEAFF.

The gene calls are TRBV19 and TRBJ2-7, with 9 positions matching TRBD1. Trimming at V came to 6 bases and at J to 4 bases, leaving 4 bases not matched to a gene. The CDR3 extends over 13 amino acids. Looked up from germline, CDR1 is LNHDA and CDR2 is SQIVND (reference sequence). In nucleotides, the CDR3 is TGTGCCAGTAGCCTCGGACAGGGGTACGAGCAGTACTTC. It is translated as CASSLGQGYEQYF.

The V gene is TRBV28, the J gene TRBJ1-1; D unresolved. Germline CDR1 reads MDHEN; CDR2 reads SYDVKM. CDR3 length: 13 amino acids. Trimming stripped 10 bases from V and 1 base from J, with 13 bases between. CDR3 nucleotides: TGTGCCACCCAGTCCCCCGCGAACACTGAAGCTTTCTTT. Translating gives CATQSPANTEAFF. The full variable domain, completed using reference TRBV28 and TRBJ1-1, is DVKVTQSSRYLVKRTGEKVFLECVQDMDHENMFWYRQDPGLGLRLIYFSYDVKMKEKGDIPEGYSVSREKKERFSLILESASTNQTSMYLCATQSPANTEAFFGQGTRLTVV.

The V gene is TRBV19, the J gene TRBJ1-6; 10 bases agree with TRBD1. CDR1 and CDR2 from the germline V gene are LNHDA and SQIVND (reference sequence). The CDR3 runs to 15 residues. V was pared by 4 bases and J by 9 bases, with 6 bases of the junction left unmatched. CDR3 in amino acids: CASSTTTGGSSPLHF. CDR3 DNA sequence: TGTGCCAGTAGTACAACGACAGGGGGCAGTTCACCCCTCCACTTT.